This TCR beta chain was identified in a study of beta chain features in type 1 diabetes. Study at large: Over all samples combined, around 110 million sorted cells were examined.

The authors reverse transcribed all of the isolated RNA, so sequencing captured expressed TCRB transcripts. Repertoires were generated with immunoSEQ multiplex PCR, while TCRdb's copy carries only in-frame clones and drops some. The repertoire has roughly 230,000 clones, over 9.5% of them found once; the top ten carry less than 0.035%. This clone has just a few counts. The CDR3 covers 15 residues. The junction had 3 bases not matched to a gene; V was cut back by 2 bases and J by 4 bases. Germline V gene lookup returns CDR1 ENHRY and CDR2 SYGVKD. The sequenced sample consisted of naive CD4+ T cells from blood. The receptor's source is a woman in her late teens or twenties in good health. This sequence joins TRBV10-3 and TRBJ2-1, with TRBD2 matching over 9 bases. For the CDR3, the DNA is TGTGCCATCAGTGAGGTAGCGGGAGTTTACAATGAGCAGTTCTTC. Its protein product is CAISEVAGVYNEQFF.